This TCR beta chain was identified in a study of shared clonotypes between healthy human individuals. The CDR3 consists of 14 residues. The V and J ends lost 4 bases and 4 bases respectively, with 14 bases between them. Germline assignment: CDR1 SGHRS and CDR2 YFSETQ. Study-wide results and limits: Non-shared clonotypes were found to have lower generation probabilities than the clonotypes that were shared by all four of the sorted-subset donors.

TCRdb's copy holds only in-frame clones and misses some; the assay was immunoSEQ multiplex PCR. The profile shows 2 million to 2.5 million clones, approximately 94% of them singletons. The table lists this clone with a count of one. Antigen: not known. The chain combines TRBV5-1 with TRBJ1-2; D might be TRBD1 (6 bases). Sequencing was carried out using naive CD4+ T cells from PBMCs. Indicated subset: CD45RA+ positively selected. This clonotype was sampled from a man between 18 and 35 years old in good health. Some clones in this sample may be carry-over from other donors' samples. CDR3: CASSTGGGSYGYTF. The CDR3 region has the DNA TGCGCCAGCAGCACCGGGGGCGGGAGCTATGGCTACACCTTC.